The entry below describes one TCR beta chain. In this sample, this clone turned up once. It lacks a known antigen. Base quality data are lacking; no much larger clone is found one base away. The data originate from a study of T cell responses to AZD1222 COVID-19 vaccine (dated by TCRdb to the early 2020s). As for the study more broadly: TCR sequencing was performed for 230 to 250 trial participants, of whom around 200 were given two doses of AZD1222 and some 26 were given two doses of MenACWY control vaccine. Trial participants were enrolled by age into subgroups of 18-55, 56-69 and 70-plus years, and about 150, 27 and 61 TCR-sequenced participants, respectively, were included in these subgroups.

Study-level results and caveats: Reportedly, close to half of the unique spike-specific TCRs recognized epitopes lying outside the regions that are mutated in the B.1.351 and B.1.1.7 variants. The 56-69-year group was small, and its depth increase did not reach significance, likely because of low power. Vaccine-associated CD4 TCRs spanned the whole spike protein, with dominant responses in regions 160-218 and 743-854. Because no samples from the day 14 peak response were available, repertoires could be characterized only after the peak T cell response. Conclusions about previously exposed vaccinees are limited because only five to seven AZD1222 recipients were SARS-CoV-2 seropositive at baseline. A significant rise in spike-specific TCR breadth and depth was observed after two AZD1222 doses relative to day 0 and relative to MenACWY recipients. Most participants were white British and females outnumbered males, and the authors suggested that clonal diversity may have been underestimated.

CDR1 and CDR2, looked up from the germline V gene, are MNHEY and SVGAGI. The V end loses 6 bases and the J end loses 1 base, and a stretch of 3 bases separates them. Including the terminal cysteine and phenylalanine, the CDR3 comprises 11 residues. Here the CDR3 DNA is all that survives: 33 bases in frame from base 1. The time point label of this sample denotes: about 28 days (+/-7) after the second vaccine dose. AZD1222 recipients whose second dose came at about 4 weeks and those whose second dose came at about 12 weeks were combined into one group, since spike-specific TCR depth and breadth did not differ between the two schedules. Samples from vaccinated people were obtained from the UK trials COV001 and COV002, which included a single-blind randomized controlled phase 2/3 trial of AZD1222 (ChAdOx1 nCoV-19) in healthy adults. For TCRbeta chain sequencing, PBMC samples from trial participants were taken at day 0 and at day 28 after the second dose.

The CDR3 regions of human TCRbeta chains were analyzed by immunosequencing. Under the source paper's analysis protocol: TCRs in the repertoires were matched against a reference library of SARS-CoV-2-specific TCRs that had been generated with the MIRA antigen-specificity platform. Breadth was defined as the fraction of unique TCRs that were SARS-CoV-2-associated. Depth was defined as the fraction of total T cells that were SARS-CoV-2-associated. Each spike-specific TCR was assigned to its reactive spike region and to a CD4 or CD8 class using the MIRA data. Log10-transformed breadth and depth values were compared by one-way ANOVA with Sidak's multiple comparisons tests. TCRdb obtained this table from immuneACCESS and retained in-frame rearrangements with V and J assigned. These tables miss some clones; where compared with another copy, unresolved V genes account for less than half of the shortfall, and the remainder is unexplained. That table is the source of V, J and clone size, and D and trimming were worked out from the DNA. Across this sample there are around 44,000 clones, with 70% to 90% seen only once. The top ten clones comprise around 7.3% of the sample.

The sequences come from peripheral blood, collected 28 days after the second AZD1222 dose. The chain employs TRBV6-5 and TRBJ1-2; the D gene is unclear. The sequence was collected from an adult who received the AZD1222 COVID-19 vaccine. The CDR3 loop reads CASRLNYGYTF. Here is the DNA: TGTGCCAGCAGGCTTAACTATGGCTACACCTTC.